The entry that follows covers one TCR beta chain sequence. Its antigen is currently unknown. This sample was included in a study of T cell repertoires in ileal Crohn's disease. About the study: About half of patients got postoperative therapy: under 12 thiopurines, around 20 anti-TNF. Study-wide findings and caveats: High-frequency clones were more common in sorted CD8 than CD4 cells.

Adults with ileal or ileocolonic Crohn's disease and an indication for resection were eligible. Trimming stripped 6 bases from V and 1 base from J, with 22 bases between. CDR1 LNHDA and CDR2 SQIVND come from the germline V gene (reference sequence). CDR3 size: 17 residues. Only in-frame clones appear in the TCRdb table, and some are missing; sequencing was by immunoSEQ multiplex PCR. The table shows over 25,000 clones, with about 80% occurring only once. The TCR comes from an adult with Crohn's disease. The V and J genes are TRBV19 and TRBJ2-7, with D uncertain. Source material: ileal tissue. As DNA, the CDR3 is TGTGCCAGTAGACCGAGATTCAAGCAAGTACTTTCCTACGAGCAGTACTTC. Translating it yields CASRPRFKQVLSYEQYF.